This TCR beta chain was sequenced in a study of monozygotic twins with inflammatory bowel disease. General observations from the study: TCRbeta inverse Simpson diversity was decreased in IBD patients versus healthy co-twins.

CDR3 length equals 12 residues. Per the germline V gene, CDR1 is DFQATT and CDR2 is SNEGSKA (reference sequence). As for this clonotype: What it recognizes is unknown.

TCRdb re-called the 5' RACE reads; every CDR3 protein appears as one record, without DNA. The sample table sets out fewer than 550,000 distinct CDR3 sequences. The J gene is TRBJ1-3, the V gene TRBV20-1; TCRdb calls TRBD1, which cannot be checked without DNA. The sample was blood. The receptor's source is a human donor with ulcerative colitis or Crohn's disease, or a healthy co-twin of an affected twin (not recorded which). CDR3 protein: CSARAPGGTIYF.